The present T cell receptor beta chain was sequenced within a study of blood T cell repertoires in COVID-19. Study summary: Samples came from the United States, Italy and Spain, spanning acute and convalescent COVID-19.

Germline V gene sequence: CDR1 SGHRS, CDR2 YFSETQ. The CDR3 has 14 amino acids. V was pared by 0 bases and J by 5 bases, with 12 bases between. The assay was immunoSEQ multiplex PCR, and TCRdb's table has in-frame clones only and misses some. The sample has 150,000 to 200,000 clones; more than 65% are singletons. The J gene is TRBJ2-7, the V gene TRBV5-1; D is uncertain. The sequence was obtained from a man aged 50 to 59 who had recovered from COVID-19. Material: PBMCs or T cells enriched from blood (not recorded which). The CDR3 loop reads CASSLGLTPDEQYF. CDR3 nucleotide sequence: TGCGCCAGCAGCTTGGGCTTAACACCAGACGAGCAGTACTTC.